This record concerns one TCR beta chain sequence. Its antigen is currently unknown. These data come from a study of T cell responses to AZD1222 COVID-19 vaccine. Using immunoSEQ multiplex PCR, the repertoire was profiled, and TCRdb retains in-frame clones only, with some absent. The sample lists over 120,000 clones; about 86% were seen once. Study-wide points: Among those given AZD1222, only five or six were seropositive at baseline. There were mostly white British donors and more females than males, and clonal diversity was possibly underestimated.

The sequence was collected from an adult who received the AZD1222 COVID-19 vaccine. Material: peripheral blood, obtained 28 days after the second AZD1222 dose.

CDR3 nucleotides: TGTGCCATCAGTGAGGGGGTAGAAGCTTTCTTT. Translating it yields CAISEGVEAFF. This rearrangement joins TRBV10-3 to TRBJ1-1; D is undetermined. CDR1 and CDR2 from the germline V gene are ENHRY and SYGVKD. The CDR3 totals 11 residues. The ends were cut back, 2 bases at V and 8 bases at J, with 6 bases in the middle.